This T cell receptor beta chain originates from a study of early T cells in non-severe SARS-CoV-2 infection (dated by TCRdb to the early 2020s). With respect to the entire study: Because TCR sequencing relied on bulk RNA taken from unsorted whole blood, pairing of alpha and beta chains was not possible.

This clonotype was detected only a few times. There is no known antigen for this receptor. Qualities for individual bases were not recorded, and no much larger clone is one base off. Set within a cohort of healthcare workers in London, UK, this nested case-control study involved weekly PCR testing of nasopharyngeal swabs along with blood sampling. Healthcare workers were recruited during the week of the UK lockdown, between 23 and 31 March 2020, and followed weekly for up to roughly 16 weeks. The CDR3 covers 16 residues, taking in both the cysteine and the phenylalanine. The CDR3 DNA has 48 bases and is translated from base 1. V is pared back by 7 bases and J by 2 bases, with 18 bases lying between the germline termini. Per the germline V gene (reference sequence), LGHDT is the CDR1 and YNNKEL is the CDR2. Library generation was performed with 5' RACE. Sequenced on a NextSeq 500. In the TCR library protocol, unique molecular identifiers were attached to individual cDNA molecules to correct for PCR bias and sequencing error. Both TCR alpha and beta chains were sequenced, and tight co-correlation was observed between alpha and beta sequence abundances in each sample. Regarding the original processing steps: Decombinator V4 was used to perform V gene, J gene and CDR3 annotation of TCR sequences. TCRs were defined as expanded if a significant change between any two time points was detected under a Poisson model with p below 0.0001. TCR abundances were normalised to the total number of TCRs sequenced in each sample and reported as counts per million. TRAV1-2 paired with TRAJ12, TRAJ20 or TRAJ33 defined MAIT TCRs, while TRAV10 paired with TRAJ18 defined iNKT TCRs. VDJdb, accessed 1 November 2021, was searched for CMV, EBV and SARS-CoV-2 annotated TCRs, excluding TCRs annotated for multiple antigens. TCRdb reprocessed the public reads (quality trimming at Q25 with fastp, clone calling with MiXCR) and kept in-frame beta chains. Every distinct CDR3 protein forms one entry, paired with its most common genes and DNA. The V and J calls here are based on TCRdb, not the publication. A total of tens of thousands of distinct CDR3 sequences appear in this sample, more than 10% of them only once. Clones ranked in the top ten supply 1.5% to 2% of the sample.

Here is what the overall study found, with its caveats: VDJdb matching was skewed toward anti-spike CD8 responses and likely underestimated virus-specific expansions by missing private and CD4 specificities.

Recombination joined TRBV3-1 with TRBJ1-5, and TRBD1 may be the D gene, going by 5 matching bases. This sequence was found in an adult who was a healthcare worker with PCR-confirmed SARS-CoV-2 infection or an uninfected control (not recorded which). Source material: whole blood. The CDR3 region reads CASNENSGGGNQPQHF. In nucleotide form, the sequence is TGTGCCAGCAACGAAAACTCTGGGGGGGGCAATCAGCCCCAGCATTTT.